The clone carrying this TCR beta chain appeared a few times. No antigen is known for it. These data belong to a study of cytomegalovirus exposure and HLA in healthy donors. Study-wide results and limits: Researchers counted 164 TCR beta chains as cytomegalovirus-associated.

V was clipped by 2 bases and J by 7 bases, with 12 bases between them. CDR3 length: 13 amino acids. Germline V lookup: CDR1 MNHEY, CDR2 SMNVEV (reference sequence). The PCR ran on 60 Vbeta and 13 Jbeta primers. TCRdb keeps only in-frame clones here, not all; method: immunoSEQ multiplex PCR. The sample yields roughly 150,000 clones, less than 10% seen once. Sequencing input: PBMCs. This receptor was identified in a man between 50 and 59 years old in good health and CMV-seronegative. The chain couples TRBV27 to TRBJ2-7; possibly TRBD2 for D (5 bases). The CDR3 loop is CASSLLAGPEQYF. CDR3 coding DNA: TGTGCCAGCAGTTTACTAGCTGGGCCTGAGCAGTACTTC.